Listed here is a single T cell receptor (beta chain). It has no known antigen specificity. The sample holds no much larger clone one base away, and base qualities are not on file. This specimen comes from a study of blood T cell repertoires in COVID-19 (TCRdb year 2020). Regarding the research as a whole: Collaborator samples came from the United States, Italy and Spain and covered acute and convalescent phases of COVID-19. Deeply sampled blood TCRbeta repertoires from subjects exposed to, actively infected with, or recovered from COVID-19 were included in the dataset. Where HLA class I and class II types were available, the types were taken from metadata supplied by the sample provider, not from assay-based typing. The samples were drawn from two sources: the first 160 participants of the ongoing ImmuneRACE study, and 1,254 subjects contributed by 6 global collaborators. The prospective study material was composed of cDNA or gDNA derived from T cells, B-cell-depleted T cells, or PBMCs. The repertoires were released in a freely available public database intended as a resource for research on the immune response to SARS-CoV-2. The sample metadata nearly always contained a de-identified subject ID, COVID-19 status, age in years and sex. What the work shows at the level of the full study, not this receptor alone: Clinical and demographic metadata were provided uncurated, with the amount varying by source and participant.

In the prospective study, participants were about 18 to 95 years old, resided in 25 or so geographic areas of the United States, and were enrolled through a virtual design. Cohort assignment in the prospective study relied on participant-reported clinical history from a screening survey and a study questionnaire. ImmuneRACE Cohort 3 recovered participants were defined by two consecutive negative NP/OP PCR tests, healthcare professional clearance, or symptom resolution. In the prospective study, mobile phlebotomists collected whole blood, serum and a nasopharyngeal or oropharyngeal swab from each participant. Over a roughly two-month period, participants in the prospective study had the option of providing additional blood draws and questionnaires. Before DNA extraction, blood samples from the prospective study were shipped at room temperature or frozen. The immunoSEQ Assay, a bias-controlled multiplex PCR, was used to amplify TCRbeta CDR3 regions from genomic DNA. Under the source paper's analysis protocol: The number of nucleated cells in each sample was estimated from the amplification of reference gene primers within the assay. To quantify the absolute abundance of each unique TCRbeta CDR3 rearrangement, sequence reads were collapsed and filtered. For each sample, productive Simpson clonality was calculated by taking the square root of Simpson's diversity index across productive rearrangements. TCRdb holds this immuneACCESS table with in-frame rearrangements only. Some clones are missing; in checked studies, unresolved V genes explain under half, and the rest has no known cause. The DNA was the basis for D and trimming; V, J and clone size are from that table. This sample holds more than 300,000 clones; under 90% were observed only once. The ten largest clonotypes hold about 10% of the sample.

The material sequenced was PBMCs or T cells enriched from blood (not recorded which). This receptor was identified in a woman under 30 who had recovered from COVID-19.

The CDR3 region: CASSIDRGNQPQHF. DNA sequence: TGTGCCAGCAGCATTGACAGGGGCAATCAGCCCCAGCATTTT. The chain joins TRBV2 to TRBJ1-5; 7 central bases correspond to TRBD1. Measured from the cysteine to the phenylalanine, the CDR3 is 14 residues long. Just the 42-base CDR3 DNA is kept, in frame starting at base 1. Based on the germline V gene, the CDR1 and CDR2 sequences are SNHLY and FYNNEI. Ends trimmed: V by 6 bases, J by 2 bases; bases unmatched to a gene: 4.